A selection of T cell receptor beta chains follows, all from one sample in a study of OX40 agonist ivuxolimab in advanced cancers. Data came from immunoSEQ multiplex PCR; TCRdb stores just in-frame clones and leaves some out. The sample holds some 74,000 clones, roughly 91% seen once. The material sequenced was CD4+ or CD8+ T cells sorted from blood, taken in a trial of the OX40 agonist ivuxolimab. Receptors were obtained from an adult with an advanced solid tumor such as melanoma, head and neck, liver or kidney cancer. Each CDR3 is given with its conserved first and last residue. D genes are given only for firm matches. The size entry is marked missing in some rows and otherwise reads once, few, many or a size class.

TRBJ2-1	.	TRBV9	.	TGTGCCAGCAGCGGATTAGCCTTTTACAATGAGCAGTTCTTC	CASSGLAFYNEQFF
TRBJ1-1	.	TRBV5-1	.	TGCGCCAGCAGCTTAACAGGGATCACTGAAGCTTTCTTT	CASSLTGITEAFF
TRBJ1-3	.	TRBV5-5	few	TGTGCCAGCAGCCTACAAGGAAACACCATATATTTT	CASSLQGNTIYF
TRBJ2-6	.	TRBV30	.	TGTGCCATTGACCTCTCTGGGGCCAACGTCCTGACTTTC	CAIDLSGANVLTF
TRBJ2-7	.	TRBV9	.	TGTGCCAGCAGCGTAGAAGGCACCTCCGAGCAGTACTTC	CASSVEGTSEQYF
TRBJ1-1	.	TRBV5-4	.	TGTGCCAGCAGCTTGGCGGGAGCCTCTCTAAGGGAAGCTTTCTTT	CASSLAGASLREAFF
TRBJ2-1	TRBD2	TRBV9	.	TGTGCCAGCAGCGTAGATGTACTAGCGGGGCCCTTGGGGGAGGAGCAGTTCTTC	CASSVDVLAGPLGEEQFF
TRBJ2-1	TRBD1	TRBV18	.	TGTGCCAGCTCGGGACAGGGTATTAATGAGCAGTTCTTC	CASSGQGINEQFF
TRBJ1-5	.	TRBV19	.	TGTGCCAGTAGTATTGTCGGGGGGGATCAGCCCCAGCATTTT	CASSIVGGDQPQHF
TRBJ2-1	TRBD1	TRBV29-1	.	TGCAGCGTTGACAGGGGGCGGTACAATGAGCAGTTCTTC	CSVDRGRYNEQFF
TRBJ1-5	TRBD1	TRBV2	.	TGTGCCAGCGGAGGGGGCCCTGCATCATATAGCAATCAGCCCCAGCATTTT	CASGGGPASYSNQPQHF
TRBJ2-7	.	TRBV6-5	.	TGTGCCAGCAGTTACCTGGGGGCGGCAGACGAGCAGTACTTC	CASSYLGAADEQYF
TRBJ2-7	TRBD1	TRBV5-3	many	TGTGCCAGAGACAGGGGGAGTCGGGAGCAGTACTTC	CARDRGSREQYF
TRBJ2-3	.	TRBV7-2	.	TGTGCCAGCAGCTTAGACTACATCACAGATACGCAGTATTTT	CASSLDYITDTQYF
TRBJ2-5	TRBD1	TRBV6-1	once	TGTGCCAGCAGTGGTTATAGGACAGGAGCCCAAGAGACCCAGTACTTC	CASSGYRTGAQETQYF
TRBJ2-2	TRBD2	TRBV10-1	.	TGCGCCAGCGGACGAGCGGGGGGCCTTGACACCGGGGAGCTGTTTTTT	CASGRAGGLDTGELFF
TRBJ1-2	.	TRBV27	.	TGTGCCAGCAGTTTATTAGGTGGGAAATATGGCTACACCTTC	CASSLLGGKYGYTF
TRBJ1-2	TRBD1	TRBV19	once	TGTGCCAGTAGTATAGATGGGACAGTCCCCTCTGGCTACACCTTC	CASSIDGTVPSGYTF
TRBJ2-1	.	TRBV5-1	.	TGCGCCAGCAGCTTGGCCCCAGGCTATTCCTACAATGAGCAGTTCTTC	CASSLAPGYSYNEQFF
TRBJ1-6	.	TRBV5-1	.	TGCGCCAGCAGCCCCTACTGGCAGGGCCATAATTCACCCCTCCACTTT	CASSPYWQGHNSPLHF
TRBJ1-2	.	TRBV6-1	.	TGTGCCAGCAGGTGGAAGGGGGTTTATGGCTACACCTTC	CASRWKGVYGYTF
TRBJ1-3	.	TRBV21-1	.	TGTGCCAGCAGCAAAGACCCGGTTGGAAACACCATATATTTT	CASSKDPVGNTIYF